The T cell receptor (beta chain) described here comes from a study of regulatory T cells in long-lasting Graves disease. Study as a whole: Treatment with antithyroid drugs for over 5 years, together with positive TSH receptor antibodies, meant persistent Graves' disease. Points from the study as a whole: TCR diversity was lower in persistent than newly diagnosed Graves' disease.

Looked up from germline, CDR1 is SGHRS and CDR2 is YFSETQ. CDR3 size: 14 residues. The ends were cut back, 2 bases at V and 5 bases at J, with 13 bases in the middle. This clonotype was seen a handful of times. Its target is not known. Regarding time point: persistent/refractory GD, antithyroid drugs over 5 years with positive TRAb. RNA extracted from PBMCs served as the sequencing template. Building of the TCR beta libraries involved iRepertoire HTBI primers and Arm-PCR of CDR3 regions. From the multiplex PCR reads, TCRdb called clonotypes with MiXCR, one entry per CDR3 protein. This sample carries under 500,000 distinct CDR3 sequences, roughly 20% of them seen once, and the ten largest clones take less than 25%.

This TCR was sampled from a female donor with Graves disease. Material: peripheral blood mononuclear cells (PBMCs), obtained when the disease was refractory, from a patient treated with antithyroid drugs. The gene calls are TRBV5-1 and TRBJ2-5; D remains unclear. CDR3 in DNA: TGCGCCAGCAGCTTACTAAACCAGCAGGAGACCCAGTACTTC. Translation: CASSLLNQQETQYF. Filled out from reference TRBV5-1 and TRBJ2-5, the complete variable domain reads KAGVTQTPRYLIKTRGQQVTLSCSPISGHRSVSWYQQTPGQGLQFLFEYFSETQRNKGNFPGRFSGRQFSNSRSEMNVSTLELGDSALYLCASSLLNQQETQYFGPGTRLLVL.